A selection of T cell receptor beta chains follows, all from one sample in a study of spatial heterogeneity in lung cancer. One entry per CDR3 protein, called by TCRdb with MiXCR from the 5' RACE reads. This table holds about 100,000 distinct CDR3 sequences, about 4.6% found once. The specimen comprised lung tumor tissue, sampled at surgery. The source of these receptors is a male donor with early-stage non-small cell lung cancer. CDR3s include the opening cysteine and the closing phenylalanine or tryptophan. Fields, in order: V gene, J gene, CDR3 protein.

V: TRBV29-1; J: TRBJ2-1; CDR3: CSFRLEARGFANNEQFF
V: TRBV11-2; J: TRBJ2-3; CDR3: CASSLLSSWVVAATTDTQYF
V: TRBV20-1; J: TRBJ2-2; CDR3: CSARDWGGRGTGELFF
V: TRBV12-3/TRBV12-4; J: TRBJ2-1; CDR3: CASSYRANNNEQFF
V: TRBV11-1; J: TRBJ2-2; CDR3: CASSRTGNTGELFF
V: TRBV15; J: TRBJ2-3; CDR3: CATSRVQGAGTDTQYF
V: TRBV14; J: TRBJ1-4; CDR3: CASSQHGKLFF
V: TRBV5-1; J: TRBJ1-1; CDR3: CASSLDLGENTEAFF
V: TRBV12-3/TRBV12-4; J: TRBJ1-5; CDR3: CASSPKTGAAQPQHF
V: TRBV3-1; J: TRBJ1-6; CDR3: CASSRQAISPLHF
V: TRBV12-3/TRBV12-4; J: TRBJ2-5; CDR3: CASSLGGEDQETQYF
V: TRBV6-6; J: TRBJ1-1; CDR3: CASTGTEAFF
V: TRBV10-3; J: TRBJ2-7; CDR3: CAISGIETLTSYEQYF
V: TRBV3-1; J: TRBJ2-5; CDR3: CASSQVRRLKETQYF
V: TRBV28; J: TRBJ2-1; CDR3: CASRGQSRGNEQFF
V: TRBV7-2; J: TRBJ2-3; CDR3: CASSLVRDSITDTQYF
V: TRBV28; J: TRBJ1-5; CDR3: CASNSGAYSNQPQHF
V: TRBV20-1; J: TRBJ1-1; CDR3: CSATPTGFEAFF
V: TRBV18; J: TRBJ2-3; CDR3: CASYRDADTQYF
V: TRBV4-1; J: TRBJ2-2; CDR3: CASRPTSFSRSTTGELFF
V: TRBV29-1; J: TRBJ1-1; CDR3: CSVVRGGITEAFF
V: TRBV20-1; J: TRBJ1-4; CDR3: CSAWDRATNEKLFF
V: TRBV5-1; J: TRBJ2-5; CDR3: CASSLESRGETQYF
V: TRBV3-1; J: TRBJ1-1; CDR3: CASSQRTGREAFF
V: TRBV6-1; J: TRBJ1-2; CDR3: CASSEAARSRDYGYTF
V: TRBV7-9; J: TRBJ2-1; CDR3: CASSLAQETGGFNEQFF
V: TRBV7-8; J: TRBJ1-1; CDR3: CASSMGFRMNTEAFF
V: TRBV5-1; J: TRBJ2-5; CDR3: CASSLTGWQETQYF
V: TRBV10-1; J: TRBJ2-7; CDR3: CASSDQTSGFYEQYF
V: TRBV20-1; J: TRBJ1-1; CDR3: CSASYREAEAFF
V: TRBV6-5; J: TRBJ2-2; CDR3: CASSPTWGPTGELFF
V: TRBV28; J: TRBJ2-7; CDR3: CASSRLAGGHEQYF
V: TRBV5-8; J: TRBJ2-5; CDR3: CASSKGTGRQETQYF
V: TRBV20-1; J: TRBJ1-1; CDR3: CSANDMDTEAFF
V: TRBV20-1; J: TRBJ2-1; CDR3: CSASSLAGYNEQFF
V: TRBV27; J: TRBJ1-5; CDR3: CASSSTGTANQPQHF
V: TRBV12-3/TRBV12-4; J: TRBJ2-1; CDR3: CASSLNSNEQFF
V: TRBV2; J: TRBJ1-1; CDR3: CASGGGPRLTEAFF
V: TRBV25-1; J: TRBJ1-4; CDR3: CAPEGDKGKSDEKLFF
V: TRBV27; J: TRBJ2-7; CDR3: CASGNRGSVYEQYF
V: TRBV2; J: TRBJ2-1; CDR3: CASSVTPVGTVGGAYNEQFF
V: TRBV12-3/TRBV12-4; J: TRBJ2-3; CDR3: CASSRLVSQYF
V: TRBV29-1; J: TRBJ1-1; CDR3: CSVMRLTNTEAFF
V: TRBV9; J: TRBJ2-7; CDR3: CASSAHRDSWYEQYF
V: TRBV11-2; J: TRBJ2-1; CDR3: CASRAFRGGHNEQFF
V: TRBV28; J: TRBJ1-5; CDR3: CASSSGQGAEDYSNQPQHF
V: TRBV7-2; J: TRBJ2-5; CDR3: CASTPGGRETQYF
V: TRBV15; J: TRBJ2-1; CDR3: CATSKVPGINEQFF
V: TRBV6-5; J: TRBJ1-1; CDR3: CASQDHWENTEAFF
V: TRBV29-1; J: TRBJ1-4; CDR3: CSVEDPRAGGEKLFF
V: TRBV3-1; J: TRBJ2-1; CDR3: CASSQGGGARSIF
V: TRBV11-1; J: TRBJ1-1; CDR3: CASSLFGTGSFVSTEAFF
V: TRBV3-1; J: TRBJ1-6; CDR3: CASRPGQGPHSPLHF
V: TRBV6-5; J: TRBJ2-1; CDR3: CASSPRVLGYNEQFF
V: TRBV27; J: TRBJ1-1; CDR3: CASSLSLGAWTEAFF
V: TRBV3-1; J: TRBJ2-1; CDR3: CASSQDASGRRKFF
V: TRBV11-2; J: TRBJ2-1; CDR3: CASSPNSGREEQFF
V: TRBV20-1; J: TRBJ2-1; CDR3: CSATHLQVSSYNEQFF
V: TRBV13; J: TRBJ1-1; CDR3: CASSLRAGNILIEAFF
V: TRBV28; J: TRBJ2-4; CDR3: CATQGDSLGYFSLQAKNIQYF